These 26 T cell receptor beta chains were sequenced from one sample in a study of beta chain features in type 1 diabetes. Investigators reverse transcribed all isolated RNA, so they sequenced expressed TCRB transcripts. Here immunoSEQ multiplex PCR was the method, and the copy in TCRdb shows in-frame clones only, minus some. This repertoire shows tens of thousands of clones, 30% to 40% found once; its top ten account for around 0.5%. The specimen was stem cell memory CD4+ T cells from blood. These receptors were collected from a woman between 18 and 30 years old in good health.

This clone was recorded a few times. The V and J genes are TRBV2 and TRBJ1-1; no reliable D call. CDR1 and CDR2 from the germline V gene are SNHLY and FYNNEI. There are 13 residues in the CDR3. The V and J ends lost 7 bases and 5 bases respectively, with 14 bases between them. The CDR3, as DNA: TGTGCCAGCACACCGTCGCGGACTACTGAAGCTTTCTTT. Translation: CASTPSRTTEAFF.

The chain recombines TRBV4-1 with TRBJ2-7, with 11 bases that match TRBD2. CDR1 and CDR2 (germline): MGHRA, YSYEKL. CDR3 length: 20 residues. The V and J ends lost 4 bases and 1 base, in that order; junction bases with no gene match: 18. CDR3 in DNA: TGCGCCAGCAGCCGTCAAGATGTAATAGCGGGGGGGTCTTGGTCCTACGAGCAGTACTTC. This codes for CASSRQDVIAGGSWSYEQYF.

The rearrangement links TRBV4-3 to TRBJ1-1; the match to TRBD1 covers 7 bases. CDR3 length equals 15 residues. Germline CDR1 LGHNA, CDR2 YSLEER. V shed 1 base, J shed 1 base, and the junction held 3 bases outside the gene matches. The CDR3 nucleotides read TGCGCCAGCAGCCAAGTTGGGACAGCGAACACTGAAGCTTTCTTT. Translating gives CASSQVGTANTEAFF.

The rearrangement joins TRBV2 to TRBJ1-2; TRBD1 might be the D (5 bases). The germline V and J ends were trimmed by 7 bases and 4 bases, with 13 bases remaining between them. The CDR3 length is 13 residues. Per the germline V gene, CDR1 is SNHLY and CDR2 is FYNNEI. DNA of the CDR3: TGTGCCAGCATATGGGGCAGCGCCTATGGCTACACCTTC. This gives the protein CASIWGSAYGYTF.

J is TRBJ2-7 and V is TRBV9, with 8 bases matching TRBD2. The V gene end was trimmed by 0 bases and the J gene end by 0 bases; junction bases not matched to a gene: 8. Per germline, CDR1 SGDLS and CDR2 YYNGEE. This CDR3 comprises 17 residues. For the CDR3, the DNA is TGTGCCAGCAGCGTAGCTACGTCCCGGGAGGGCTCCTACGAGCAGTACTTC. Its protein product is CASSVATSREGSYEQYF.

The chain employs TRBV5-1 and TRBJ2-1, with D possibly being TRBD2 (5 bases). V lost 5 bases, J lost 15 bases, and 24 bases lay in between. The germline V gene has CDR1 SGHRS and CDR2 YFSETQ. This CDR3 is 14 amino acids long. The chain's CDR3 is CASSPSVGEDRRFF. DNA of the CDR3: TGCGCCAGCAGTCCGTCGGTGGGAGAGGATAGGAGGTTCTTC.

This clone appeared a few times. V gene TRBV11-2 combines with J gene TRBJ2-1, with 16 bases lining up with TRBD2. Germline loops: CDR1 SGHAT, CDR2 FQNNGV. The CDR3 sequence is 18 residues long. Trimming removed 5 bases from V and 6 bases from J; junction bases left unmatched: 10. In nucleotides, the CDR3 is TGTGCCAGCAGCCTCGGGACTAGCGGGGGGGCGATCTTCAATGAGCAGTTCTTC. Protein product: CASSLGTSGGAIFNEQFF. The complete variable domain, with remaining parts taken from reference TRBV11-2 and TRBJ2-1, reads EAGVAQSPRYKIIEKRQSVAFWCNPISGHATLYWYQQILGQGPKLLIQFQNNGVVDDSQLPKDRFSAERLKGVDSTLKIQPAKLEDSAVYLCASSLGTSGGAIFNEQFFGPGTRLTVL.

This clone was detected only a few times. V is TRBV2 and J is TRBJ2-7; weak D call: TRBD2 (6 bases). CDR1 and CDR2 (germline): SNHLY, FYNNEI. The CDR3 extends over 12 amino acids. V lost 5 bases and J 2 bases, leaving 7 bases between the germline ends. The CDR3 reads CASSRLAYEQYF. Written as DNA, the CDR3 is TGTGCCAGCAGTCGACTAGCCTACGAGCAGTACTTC.

This clone occurred many times. The V and J genes are TRBV7-9 and TRBJ1-5, with 8 bases that match TRBD1. This CDR3 has 15 amino acids. J was trimmed by 5 bases and V by 5 bases; bases with no gene match: 8. Germline V gene data show CDR1 as SEHNR and CDR2 as FQNEAQ (reference sequence). In DNA form, the CDR3 reads TGTGCCAGCAGCCCCTGGGGGACAGGAGATCAGCCCCAGCATTTT. It yields the protein CASSPWGTGDQPQHF.

This clone has a handful of counts. The chain is built from TRBV5-1 and TRBJ1-4; unclear D gene. Germline CDR1 reads SGHRS; CDR2 reads YFSETQ. V lost 0 bases and J 0 bases, leaving 6 bases between the germline ends. CDR3 length: 15 amino acids. CDR3 DNA: TGCGCCAGCAGCTTGGCCCCTGCAACTAATGAAAAACTGTTTTTT. Its translation is CASSLAPATNEKLFF.

This clone has only a few counts. V and J are TRBV14 and TRBJ2-5, with D hard to call. The DNA matches TRBJ2-7 better at its end, which makes the J call doubtful. The CDR3 is 12 amino acids. CDR1 SGHDN and CDR2 FVKESK come from the germline V gene. As DNA, the CDR3 is TGTGCCAGCAGTGGTTCTAGCTACGAGCAGTACTTC. It codes for CASSGSSYEQYF.

The chain couples TRBV2 to TRBJ2-2; 7 bases match TRBD2. Trimming took 7 bases from V and 0 from J; bases not matched to a gene: 8. CDR3 size: 16 residues. The germline gives CDR1 SNHLY, CDR2 FYNNEI. In DNA, the CDR3 is TGTGCCAGCATTCTTGAGGCGGGGGCGAACACCGGGGAGCTGTTTTTT. It codes for CASILEAGANTGELFF.

This clone showed up just a few times. The V gene is TRBV2, the J gene TRBJ2-7; perhaps TRBD1 as D (6 bases). The V gene lost 5 bases and the J gene lost 6 bases, with 20 bases spanning the gap. This CDR3 is built from 15 residues. The germline CDR1 and CDR2 sequences are SNHLY and FYNNEI. The CDR3 DNA is TGTGCCAGCAGTACACTCCCGGCACGGGACACCGAGCAGTACTTC. It yields the protein CASSTLPARDTEQYF. Combining the CDR3 with reference TRBV2 and TRBJ2-7 gives the whole variable domain EPEVTQTPSHQVTQMGQEVILRCVPISNHLYFYWYRQILGQKVEFLVSFYNNEISEKSEIFDDQFSVERPDGSNFTLKIRSTKLEDSAMYFCASSTLPARDTEQYFGPGTRLTVT.

In this sample, this clone is medium-sized. The rearrangement joins TRBV7-9 to TRBJ2-7; D ambiguous. This CDR3 comprises 15 residues. Germline CDR1 SEHNR, CDR2 FQNEAQ (reference sequence). V lost 0 bases and J lost 2, with 11 bases in between. The chain's CDR3 is CASSLALARTYEQYF. The CDR3 DNA sequence: TGTGCCAGCAGCTTAGCGTTGGCTCGTACCTACGAGCAGTACTTC.

CDR3 amino acids: CASMGGDTASYEQYF. In DNA, the CDR3 is TGTGCCAGCATGGGGGGGGATACGGCGTCCTACGAGCAGTACTTC. V is TRBV2 and J is TRBJ2-7, with 7 positions matching TRBD2. The J segment lost 1 base and the V segment lost 7 bases, leaving 10 bases of the junction unmatched. CDR1 is SNHLY and CDR2 is FYNNEI in the germline V gene. The CDR3 totals 15 residues.

This chain connects TRBV6-5 to TRBJ2-7, with 9 bases aligning to TRBD1. The trim removed 6 bases at V and 4 bases at J, leaving 10 bases unmatched. The length of the CDR3 is 15 residues. CDR1 is MNHEY, CDR2 SVGAGI, per germline. CDR3 DNA: TGTGCCAGCAGGAGACAGGGGGGCCCTACTTACGAGCAGTACTTC. Translating gives CASRRQGGPTYEQYF.

This clone was counted between two and nine times. This rearrangement joins TRBV4-3 to TRBJ1-1; 10 bases map to TRBD1. This CDR3 is 15 amino acids long. The V gene end was trimmed by 2 bases and the J gene end by 5 bases; junction bases not matched to a gene: 5. The germline gives CDR1 LGHNA, CDR2 YSLEER. The CDR3 DNA reads TGCGCCAGCAGCCAAAGACAGGGGGCGATAACTGAAGCTTTCTTT. Protein product: CASSQRQGAITEAFF.

Only a few counts were recorded for this clone. The V and J genes are TRBV4-1 and TRBJ2-5; 12 nucleotides agree with TRBD1. The CDR3 totals 15 residues. Germline V gene lookup returns CDR1 MGHRA and CDR2 YSYEKL. V trimming: 3 bases; J trimming: 5 bases; junction bases outside the gene matches: 4. CDR3 sequence reads: CASSHPGQGAETQYF. The DNA of the CDR3 is TGCGCCAGCAGCCACCCGGGACAGGGGGCTGAGACCCAGTACTTC.

The chain couples TRBV30 to TRBJ1-2, with 8 bases fitting TRBD1. Germline V gene lookup returns CDR1 GTSNPN and CDR2 SVGIG (reference sequence). CDR3 length: 13 residues. The J segment lost 7 bases and the V segment lost 1 base, leaving 5 bases of the junction unmatched. The CDR3 loop reads CAWSGQGNPGYTF. CDR3 coding DNA: TGTGCCTGGAGTGGACAGGGGAACCCTGGCTACACCTTC.

A few counts support this clone. This chain's CDR3 is CASSTTGRSYEQYF. The CDR3, as DNA: TGCGCCAGCAGCACGACAGGGAGATCCTACGAGCAGTACTTC. The chain is built from TRBV5-1 and TRBJ2-7; 7 positions agree with TRBD1. CDR1 SGHRS and CDR2 YFSETQ come from the germline V gene. V trimming: 4 bases; J trimming: 1 base; junction bases outside the gene matches: 5. There are 14 residues in the CDR3.

The gene calls are TRBV5-6 and TRBJ1-1, with TRBD1 matching 8 bases. Losses at the gene ends were 4 bases for V and 4 bases for J; bases not matched to a gene: 12. CDR1 and CDR2 (germline): SGHDT, YYEEEE. The CDR3 sequence is 16 residues long. The CDR3 loop is CASSTPGQAARTEAFF. CDR3 nucleotides: TGTGCCAGCAGCACCCCGGGACAGGCCGCACGCACTGAAGCTTTCTTT.

The rearrangement uses TRBV6-5 and TRBJ2-1; D is unclear. Germline lookup yields CDR1 MNHEY and CDR2 SVGAGI. Trimming took 7 bases from V and 0 from J, leaving 13 bases between them. This CDR3 has 15 amino acids. The CDR3 is CASTLTESSYNEQFF. The CDR3 nucleotides are TGTGCCAGCACCCTGACGGAGAGCTCCTACAATGAGCAGTTCTTC.

The chain is built from TRBV19 and TRBJ1-3, with TRBD1 identical over 10 bases. V dropped 10 bases and J dropped 0; count of bases not matched to a gene: 3. Germline V gives CDR1 LNHDA, CDR2 SQIVND (reference sequence). The CDR3 length is 14 residues. The CDR3 DNA reads as TGTGCCACGGGGACAGGGGCCTCTGGAAACACCATATATTTT. It codes for CATGTGASGNTIYF.

This clone has just a few counts. The gene calls are TRBV11-2 and TRBJ2-3, with TRBD1 matching over 7 bases. Germline V lookup: CDR1 SGHAT, CDR2 FQNNGV. V was clipped by 4 bases and J by 3 bases; unmatched bases: 4. The CDR3 sequence is 14 residues long. The DNA for the CDR3 is TGTGCCAGCAGCTCCGGACAGGTTACAGATACGCAGTATTTT. This gives the protein CASSSGQVTDTQYF.

This clone has more than one count but fewer than ten. The chain links TRBV6-1 to TRBJ2-7; 9 bases align to TRBD1. The V and J ends lost 4 bases and 7 bases, in that order; junction bases with no gene match: 5. The germline V gene has CDR1 MNHNS and CDR2 SASEGT. The CDR3 has 13 residues. CDR3 in amino acids: CASSAQGAGEQYF. The DNA of the CDR3 is TGTGCCAGCAGTGCACAGGGGGCGGGAGAGCAGTACTTC.

The chain carries TRBV4-2 and TRBJ2-3, with TRBD2 matching over 10 bases. Germline CDR1 LGHNA, CDR2 YNFKEQ. The CDR3 has 16 residues. The ends lost 1 base at V and 6 bases at J; junction bases unmatched: 7. In nucleotides, the CDR3 is TGTGCCAGCAGCCAAGGTCGGGCTAGCGGGGGCGATACGCAGTATTTT. It specifies CASSQGRASGGDTQYF.